This entry is about one T cell receptor (beta chain). The clone's antigen remains unknown. No base quality values were provided; no much bigger clone lies one nucleotide off. The immunoSEQ Assay, which uses bias-controlled multiplex PCR amplification of genomic DNA, was used to profile TCRbeta CDR3 regions. The authors' analysis ran thus. To quantify the absolute abundance of each unique TCRbeta CDR3 region, the sequences were collapsed and filtered. Differential abundance was assessed using a binomial (Fisher-equivalent) model and a beta-binomial model in which time-dependent variance fitted from healthy donors was added. Clones with fewer than 5 combined templates were removed, and a clone was called differentially abundant if the clone's Benjamini-Hochberg FDR was below 0.01. The form v = (b*log(k)+a)^2 was used to model beta-binomial variance as a function of total template count across the two samples. The table was pulled from immuneACCESS by TCRdb, which kept in-frame rearrangements only. Such tables lose some clones; where checked, under half of the loss comes from unresolved V genes, and the rest has no known cause. V, J and clone size are taken as reported in that table, and D and trimming were inferred from the DNA itself. In all, the sample holds approximately 100,000 clones, and around 90% of those were seen once. Of the sample, about a sixth is held by the ten largest clones.

CDR1 and CDR2, looked up from the germline V gene (reference sequence), are SEHNR and FQNEAQ. V was cut back by 5 bases and J by 0 bases, leaving a gap of 7 bases between them. From the cysteine through the phenylalanine, the CDR3 covers 13 amino acids. Only the CDR3 DNA is retained, 39 bases long and in frame from the first base. The data belong to a study of identifying expanded T cells in peripheral blood (dated by TCRdb to the late 2010s). For the wider study: Technical replicates were generated by sequencing separate aliquots of the same genomic DNA pool, and four replicates were compared pairwise. Points the paper makes about the study in general: Both the number of clones called differentially abundant and the false-positive rate were significantly reduced by the beta-binomial model across all healthy-donor time intervals. The binomial model flagged 0.9 to 1.5 differentially abundant clones between technical replicates but roughly 15 over about 2 weeks and approximately 18 over roughly 4 weeks. The authors expected biological variance in healthy repertoires might increase further over much longer intervals such as months to years. In all healthy donors, the variance in clone template counts between samples taken 2 to 3 weeks apart rose significantly as total template count increased.

No immune events, such as infections, were documented for the healthy donors during the collection period. Time-dependent variance in a beta-binomial model of T-cell clone differential abundance was calibrated using healthy-donor blood repertoires as a training cohort. The training cohort included some ten healthy donors, of whom 3 were female and 7 were male. An age range of roughly 29 to 65 years, with an average of roughly 45 years, was recorded for the donors. Obtained from a commercial supplier, whole blood was collected from each healthy donor at three time points set two to three weeks apart. For immunosequencing, genomic DNA was extracted from unsorted whole blood.

The sample comprised blood. The clonotype originates from a person aged 18 to 75 in good health. The rearranged segments are TRBV7-9 and TRBJ1-2, with no confidently assigned D gene. The CDR3 here reads CASSGSSNYGYTF. The DNA sequence is given as TGTGCCAGCAGCGGAAGTTCTAACTATGGCTACACCTTC.